Shown below are 24 T cell receptor beta chains from a single sample sequenced in a study of post-analysis software for immune sequencing data. Study-wide results and limits: Roughly five TRBV segments appeared more often in patients than in controls, and TRBV5-6, TRBV5-1 and TRBV20-1 were among these.

Presence of unique molecular identifiers characterized the TCR beta cDNA libraries. TCRdb called the PCR reads again in MiXCR, with one record for every CDR3 protein. Among approximately 660,000 distinct CDR3 sequences listed, about 60% were seen once. The antigens for these receptors are not known. The source material was blood. The receptors derive from a girl aged 2 to 10 with multiple sclerosis.

The genes are TRBV10-1 and TRBJ2-3; TRBD2 matches at 9 bases. The germline V gene has CDR1 WNHNN and CDR2 SYGVQD (reference sequence). V was pared by 3 bases and J by 2 bases, with 6 bases of the junction left unmatched. The CDR3 covers 16 residues. The CDR3 nucleotides read TGCGCCAGCAGTGAATCAGCGGGGGGTTACACAGATACGCAGTATTTT. It is translated as CASSESAGGYTDTQYF.

The chain has TRBV11-2 and TRBJ2-3; 7 positions match TRBD1. V trimming: 3 bases; J trimming: 4 bases; junction bases outside the gene matches: 7. The germline gives CDR1 SGHAT, CDR2 FQNNGV. CDR3 size: 15 residues. CDR3 loop: CASSFGDSWADTQYF. As DNA, the CDR3 is TGTGCCAGCAGCTTCGGGGACAGCTGGGCAGATACGCAGTATTTT.

This clonotype was recorded a few times. The chain combines TRBV27 with TRBJ1-2; D is possibly TRBD1 (5 bases). Germline CDR1 and CDR2: MNHEY and SMNVEV (reference sequence). V was cut by 8 bases and J by 3 bases, with 16 bases left in between. This CDR3 spans 14 amino acids. For the CDR3, the DNA is TGTGCCAGCCGCCAACGAGGGACGGACTATGGCTACACCTTC. Translation: CASRQRGTDYGYTF.

This chain connects TRBV29-1 to TRBJ2-1, with 10 bases aligning to TRBD2. Trimming at V came to 1 base and at J to 3 bases, leaving 6 bases not matched to a gene. CDR3 size: 16 residues. The germline V gene has CDR1 SQVTM and CDR2 ANQGSEA. The CDR3 here is CSVEGGKREGYNEQFF. The CDR3 DNA follows: TGCAGCGTTGAAGGAGGGAAGCGGGAGGGCTACAATGAGCAGTTCTTC.

This clonotype turned up a few times. The genes are TRBV20-1 and TRBJ1-6, with TRBD1 as a possible D gene (5 bases). The CDR3 totals 13 residues. Germline values: CDR1 DFQATT, CDR2 SNEGSKA (reference sequence). V dropped 3 bases and J dropped 10 bases, with 13 bases sitting between them. CDR3 region: CSARRQPESPLHF. CDR3 DNA: TGCAGTGCTAGGAGACAGCCCGAGTCACCCCTCCACTTT.

The J gene is TRBJ2-1, the V gene TRBV25-1; 7 bases are shared with TRBD2. V was pared by 1 base and J by 4 bases, with 7 bases of the junction left unmatched. CDR3 length equals 16 residues. Germline values: CDR1 MGHDK, CDR2 SYGVNS. CDR3 DNA: TGTGCCAGCAGTGAATCGGTCGGGAGGAGGTACAATGAGCAGTTCTTC. The encoded protein is CASSESVGRRYNEQFF.

This clonotype occurred a few times. The chain recombines TRBV15 with TRBJ2-7; the match to TRBD1 covers 7 bases. The germline V gene encodes CDR1 LNHNV and CDR2 YYDKDF (reference sequence). This CDR3 is built from 15 residues. Trimming cost V 0 bases and J 1 base; bases outside gene matches: 3. CDR3 region: CATSRDPGQSYEQYF. The CDR3 nucleotides are TGTGCCACCAGCAGAGATCCGGGACAGTCCTACGAGCAGTACTTC.

The rearrangement uses TRBV5-1 and TRBJ2-1; D assignment may be TRBD1 or TRBD2 (6 bases each). The CDR3 consists of 16 residues. The germline V gene encodes CDR1 SGHRS and CDR2 YFSETQ. The germline V and J ends were trimmed by 2 bases and 15 bases, with 27 bases remaining between them. CDR3 loop: CASSFQGGEGGLGLFF. CDR3 coding DNA: TGCGCCAGCAGCTTTCAAGGAGGAGAGGGGGGCCTTGGATTGTTCTTC.

Regarding this clonotype: Compared with germline, one end of the junction differs, possibly owing to a read error. This CDR3 is CSAGAKNIRYF. CDR3 coding DNA: TGCAGTGCCGGGGCTAAAAACATTCGGTACTTC. The V call is TRBV20-1, the J call TRBJ2-4, with D perhaps being TRBD1 or TRBD2 (5 bases each). CDR3 length equals 11 residues. CDR1 is DFQATT, CDR2 SNEGSKA, per germline (reference sequence).

V and J are TRBV7-9 and TRBJ2-1; D is uncertain. V was shortened by 5 bases and J by 1 base, with 15 bases between the two germline ends. This CDR3 is 16 amino acids long. Germline V gene sequence: CDR1 SEHNR, CDR2 FQNEAQ (reference sequence). For the CDR3, the DNA is TGTGCCAGCAGCGGCCTGACTGCCAGGTCCTACAATGAGCAGTTCTTC. This codes for CASSGLTARSYNEQFF.

The chain carries TRBV5-1 and TRBJ2-3; 8 bases line up with TRBD1. The CDR3 is 16 residues long. Germline V gene lookup returns CDR1 SGHRS and CDR2 YFSETQ. V shed 4 bases, J shed 2 bases, and the junction held 9 bases outside the gene matches. CDR3: CASSVGQATLTDTQYF. Written as DNA, the CDR3 is TGCGCCAGCAGCGTGGGACAGGCCACCCTCACAGATACGCAGTATTTT.

The rearrangement links TRBV9 to TRBJ1-5, with no clear D. CDR1 is SGDLS, CDR2 YYNGEE, per germline. CDR3 length: 15 amino acids. Trimming removed 2 bases at V and 0 bases at J, with 9 bases between. For the CDR3, the DNA is TGTGCCAGCAGCGTTGAGGGTAATAGCAATCAGCCCCAGCATTTT. It codes for CASSVEGNSNQPQHF.

The rearrangement links TRBV2 to TRBJ2-3; 10 bases are a match to TRBD2. The CDR3 is 16 amino acids. The V gene end was trimmed by 3 bases and the J gene end by 2 bases; junction bases not matched to a gene: 5. Germline V CDR1 and CDR2: SNHLY, FYNNEI. The CDR3 region is CASSEGLAGATDTQYF. In DNA form, the CDR3 reads TGTGCCAGCAGTGAGGGCCTAGCGGGGGCCACAGATACGCAGTATTTT. The full variable domain, with the rest looked up from reference TRBV2 and TRBJ2-3, is EPEVTQTPSHQVTQMGQEVILRCVPISNHLYFYWYRQILGQKVEFLVSFYNNEISEKSEIFDDQFSVERPDGSNFTLKIRSTKLEDSAMYFCASSEGLAGATDTQYFGPGTRLTVL.

This chain uses TRBV29-1 with TRBJ1-1; D is unclear. The length of the CDR3 is 12 residues. Germline CDR1 and CDR2: SQVTM and ANQGSEA. The ends were cut back, 5 bases at V and 0 bases at J, with 7 bases in the middle. DNA of the CDR3: TGCAGCGTTAGGGCGATGAACACTGAAGCTTTCTTT. This codes for CSVRAMNTEAFF.

This clonotype showed up just a few times. The genes are TRBV20-1 and TRBJ2-1; D possibly uses TRBD1 or TRBD2 (6 bases each). The germline V and J ends were trimmed by 2 bases and 13 bases, with 12 bases remaining between them. CDR1 is DFQATT and CDR2 is SNEGSKA in the germline V gene (reference sequence). This CDR3 is 11 amino acids long. CDR3 region: CSARWGARQFF. As DNA, the CDR3 is TGCAGTGCTAGATGGGGGGCGCGTCAGTTCTTC.

V and J are TRBV20-1 and TRBJ2-3; no clear D gene. V lost 6 bases to trimming and J lost 3 bases, with 10 bases between them. The CDR3 contains 12 residues. Looked up from germline, CDR1 is DFQATT and CDR2 is SNEGSKA (reference sequence). Here the CDR3 reads CSASSLTDTQYF. CDR3 nucleotides: TGCAGTGCGTCGTCTTTAACAGATACGCAGTATTTT.

The chain joins TRBV15 to TRBJ2-3; D gene ambiguous. Germline assignment: CDR1 LNHNV and CDR2 YYDKDF (reference sequence). The length of the CDR3 is 12 residues. V was clipped by 0 bases and J by 5 bases, with 3 bases between them. The CDR3 DNA reads TGTGCCACCAGCAGAGATCGAGATACGCAGTATTTT. Translating gives CATSRDRDTQYF.

The chain uses TRBV5-5 and TRBJ2-4; TRBD2 might be the D (6 bases). The J call may be in error: the DNA end matches TRBJ2-7 better. This CDR3 has 15 amino acids. Germline CDR1 SGHKS, CDR2 YYEKEE (reference sequence). For the CDR3, the DNA is TGTGCCAGCAGCGGCGGGACGGCTGTGGGGTACGAGCAGTACTTC. This sequence encodes CASSGGTAVGYEQYF.

In its sample, this clonotype was seen a few times. V usage is TRBV20-1 and J usage is TRBJ2-5; a possible D gene is TRBD1 (5 bases). Trimming pared 3 bases from V and 1 base from J, leaving 6 bases between. This CDR3 spans 12 amino acids. The germline CDR1 and CDR2 sequences are DFQATT and SNEGSKA (reference sequence). This CDR3 reads CSASTGQETQYF. CDR3 sequence (DNA): TGCAGTGCTAGCACAGGCCAAGAGACCCAGTACTTC.

This clonotype was seen only once. The gene calls are TRBV7-9 and TRBJ2-7, with D possibly TRBD2 on 6 matching bases. This CDR3 is 16 amino acids long. Germline loops: CDR1 SEHNR, CDR2 FQNEAQ (reference sequence). V gave up 5 bases and J gave up 2 bases, with 19 bases separating them. The CDR3, as DNA: TGTGCCAGCAGCCCGACGGCGGGACTTGATGCCTACGAGCAGTACTTC. Translating gives CASSPTAGLDAYEQYF.

Points on this clonotype: Compared with germline, one end of the junction differs, possibly owing to a read error. This CDR3 reads CTSSLDLGTGNNEQFF. The CDR3 bases are TGTACCAGCAGCTTAGATCTTGGGACAGGTAACAATGAGCAGTTCTTC. The chain couples TRBV11-2 to TRBJ2-1; TRBD1 aligns across 8 bases. This CDR3 comprises 16 residues. Germline V gene sequence: CDR1 SGHAT, CDR2 FQNNGV.

On this clonotype itself: The germline gene is not matched at one end of the junction; a read error may be the cause. The chain is built from TRBV5-6 and TRBJ1-6, with TRBD1 identical over 9 bases. The CDR3 contains 16 residues. Germline V gene sequence: CDR1 SGHDT, CDR2 YYEEEE. The CDR3: CAGSQRTGGGSSPLHF. The CDR3 bases are TGTGCCGGCAGCCAAAGAACAGGGGGCGGGAGTTCACCCCTCCACTTT.

A few counts support this clonotype. This chain uses TRBV2 with TRBJ2-7, with 7 bases aligning to TRBD2. After removal of 7 bases from V and 5 bases from J, the junction contained 11 bases not matched to a gene. The germline V gene has CDR1 SNHLY and CDR2 FYNNEI. The CDR3 length is 14 residues. CDR3 in DNA: TGTGCCAGCAACCGGGACTATAAGAGCGACGAGCAGTACTTC. Translation: CASNRDYKSDEQYF.

This clonotype was counted between two and nine times. This chain uses TRBV27 with TRBJ2-5; D unresolved. This CDR3 spans 14 amino acids. V lost 6 bases, J lost 1 base, and 12 bases lay in between. Looked up from germline, CDR1 is MNHEY and CDR2 is SMNVEV (reference sequence). The DNA for the CDR3 is TGTGCCAGCAGCTTGTTGGGGTCCCAAGAGACCCAGTACTTC. Translation gives CASSLLGSQETQYF.